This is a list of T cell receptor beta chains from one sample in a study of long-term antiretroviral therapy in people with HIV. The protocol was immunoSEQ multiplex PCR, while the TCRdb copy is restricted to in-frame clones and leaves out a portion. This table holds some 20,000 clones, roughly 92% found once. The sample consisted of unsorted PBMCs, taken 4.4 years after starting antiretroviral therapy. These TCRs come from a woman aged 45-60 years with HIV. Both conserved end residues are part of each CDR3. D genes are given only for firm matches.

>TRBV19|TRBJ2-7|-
CASSIVPDTVLYEQYF
TGTGCCAGTAGTATAGTCCCGGACACAGTTCTCTACGAGCAGTACTTC
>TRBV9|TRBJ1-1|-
CASSVEARAGGVGTEAFF
TGTGCCAGCAGCGTAGAGGCCCGGGCGGGGGGAGTGGGCACTGAAGCTTTCTTT
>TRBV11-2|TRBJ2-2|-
CASSPRTHTGELFF
TGTGCCAGCAGCCCCCGGACTCACACCGGGGAGCTGTTTTTT
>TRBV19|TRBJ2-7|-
CASGRANYEQYF
TGTGCCAGTGGCAGAGCAAACTACGAGCAGTACTTC
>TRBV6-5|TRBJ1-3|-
CASSYQGIGNTIYF
TGTGCCAGCAGTTATCAGGGGATTGGAAACACCATATATTTT
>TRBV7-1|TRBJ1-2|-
CASSSYEGKTYGYTF
TGTGCCAGCAGCTCTTACGAGGGAAAGACCTATGGCTACACCTTC
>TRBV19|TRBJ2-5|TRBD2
CASRGLAGGPGEETQYF
TGTGCCAGTAGGGGGTTAGCGGGGGGGCCCGGCGAAGAGACCCAGTACTTC
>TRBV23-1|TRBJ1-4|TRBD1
CASLCRGQGNEKLFF
TGCGCCAGTCTCTGCCGGGGACAGGGGAATGAAAAACTGTTTTTT
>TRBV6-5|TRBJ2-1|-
CASSYGGTIYNEQFF
TGTGCCAGCAGTTACGGGGGGACGATTTACAATGAGCAGTTCTTC
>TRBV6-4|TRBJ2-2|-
CASSQRDAGELFF
TGTGCCAGCAGCCAGAGGGACGCCGGGGAGCTGTTTTTT
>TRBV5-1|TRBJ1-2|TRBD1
CASSSDLQGAGGYTF
TGCGCCAGCAGCTCAGACTTACAGGGGGCAGGGGGCTACACCTTC
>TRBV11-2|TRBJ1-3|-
CASSLEVGRSNTIYF
TGTGCCAGCAGCTTAGAAGTAGGGCGGTCAAACACCATATATTTT
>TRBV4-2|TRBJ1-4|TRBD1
CASSQGQTGERDEKLFF
TGTGCCAGCAGCCAAGGACAGACAGGGGAACGGGATGAAAAACTGTTTTTT
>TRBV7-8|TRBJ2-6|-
CASSPQQGDSGANVLTF
TGTGCCAGCAGCCCACAGCAGGGAGACTCTGGGGCCAACGTCCTGACTTTC
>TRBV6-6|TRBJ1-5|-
CASRAHDNQPQHF
TGTGCCAGCAGGGCTCACGACAATCAGCCCCAGCATTTT
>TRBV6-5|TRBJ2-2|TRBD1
CASSKRQGSTGELFF
TGTGCCAGCAGCAAAAGACAGGGCAGCACCGGGGAGCTGTTTTTT
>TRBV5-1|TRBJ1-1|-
CASSLVSTSNTEAFF
TGCGCCAGCAGCTTGGTCTCCACCTCAAACACTGAAGCTTTCTTT
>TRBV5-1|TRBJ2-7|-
CASSRGDNTYEQYF
TGCGCCAGCAGCAGGGGGGACAACACCTACGAGCAGTACTTC
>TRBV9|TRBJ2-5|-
CASSADREAGQETQYF
TGTGCCAGCAGCGCAGACAGGGAGGCTGGCCAAGAGACCCAGTACTTC
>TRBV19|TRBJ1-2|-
CASSSIAGAAGYTF
TGTGCCAGTAGTAGTATAGCGGGGGCGGCTGGCTACACCTTC